These 18 T cell receptor beta chains were all obtained from the same sample, sequenced in a study of blood T cells in healthy people across ages. Primers used in a second PCR of about 6 to 11 cycles were a sample-barcoded 5' primer and a J-beta primer mix. TCRdb redid the calling of the 5' RACE reads with MiXCR, one entry per CDR3 protein. The table shows just over 1 million distinct CDR3 sequences, with roughly 45% occurring only once. Material for sequencing was blood. These receptors were taken from a woman aged 60 to 75 in good health.

This clonotype occurred a few times. The chain couples TRBV29-1 to TRBJ2-4, with a possible D match to TRBD1 (6 bases). The DNA end is a closer match to TRBJ2-7, so the J assignment may be wrong. There are 14 residues in the CDR3. Per germline, CDR1 SQVTM and CDR2 ANQGSEA. The CDR3 spells CSLTRDMAMDEQYF. For the CDR3, the DNA is TGCAGCCTAACCCGGGACATGGCGATGGACGAGCAGTACTTC.

This clonotype turned up a few times. The gene calls are TRBV15 and TRBJ2-5, with TRBD1 as a possible D gene (6 bases). V shed 0 bases and J shed 2 bases, with 10 bases lying between them. CDR1 and CDR2 (germline): LNHNV, YYDKDF (reference sequence). There are 15 residues in the CDR3. The CDR3 here is CATSRDSGQQETQYF. As DNA, the CDR3 is TGTGCCACCAGCAGAGATTCAGGACAGCAAGAGACCCAGTACTTC.

A remark on this clonotype: An end of the junction differs from the germline gene, which may be a read error. The rearrangement links TRBV5-1 to TRBJ1-1, with 7 bases that match TRBD1. The CDR3 is 14 residues long. CDR1 is SGHRS, CDR2 YFSETQ, per germline. In nucleotides, the CDR3 is TGTGCCAGCAGCTCTCGACAGGGGAACACTGAAGCTTTCTTT. It codes for CASSSRQGNTEAFF.

The J gene is TRBJ2-2, the V gene TRBV24-1; D not resolved. Germline V gives CDR1 KGHDR, CDR2 SFDVKD. V was cut by 3 bases and J by 6 bases, with 7 bases left in between. This CDR3 spans 13 amino acids. The DNA of the CDR3 is TGTGCCACCAGTGATCGTATATCCGGGGAGCTGTTTTTT. Encoded protein: CATSDRISGELFF.

This chain joins TRBV29-1 and TRBJ2-7; tentatively, D is TRBD1 (6 bases). The germline V gene encodes CDR1 SQVTM and CDR2 ANQGSEA. V shed 7 bases and J shed 7 bases, with 17 bases lying between them. The CDR3 has 12 amino acids. This CDR3 reads CSAQGPTGEQYF. The CDR3 nucleotides read TGCAGCGCCCAGGGGCCCACCGGAGAGCAGTACTTC.

This clonotype was counted once. A much more abundant neighbour one base away suggests this may be a read error. The chain recombines TRBV27 with TRBJ2-5; TRBD1 matches 11 bases. Trimming removed 6 bases from V and 6 bases from J; junction bases left unmatched: 9. Germline values: CDR1 MNHEY, CDR2 SMNVEV (reference sequence). This CDR3 has 15 amino acids. CDR3 region: CASRSGGTGGQTQYF. CDR3 in DNA: TGTGCCAGCAGAAGTGGCGGGACAGGGGGGCAGACCCAGTACTTC.

This clonotype was observed many times. The genes are TRBV13 and TRBJ2-5; D not resolved. Germline lookup yields CDR1 PRHDT and CDR2 FYEKMQ (reference sequence). The CDR3 loop spans 15 amino acids. The germline V and J ends were trimmed by 5 bases and 7 bases, with 20 bases remaining between them. This CDR3 reads CASSATQSGSWTQYF. DNA of the CDR3: TGTGCCAGCAGCGCGACCCAGAGTGGTTCATGGACCCAGTACTTC.

This clonotype was seen many times. The chain combines TRBV4-1 with TRBJ2-3; 14 bases map to TRBD2. CDR1 is MGHRA and CDR2 is YSYEKL in the germline V gene. The junction had 8 bases not matched to a gene; V was cut back by 4 bases and J by 2 bases. This CDR3 region has 18 residues. The CDR3 protein is CASSRGLAGVALTDTQYF. Written as DNA, the CDR3 is TGCGCCAGCAGCCGGGGACTAGCGGGAGTGGCCCTCACAGATACGCAGTATTTT.

The genes are TRBV5-1 and TRBJ2-2; 12 nucleotides line up with TRBD2. Trimming removed 4 bases from V and 3 bases from J; junction bases left unmatched: 1. Per the germline V gene, CDR1 is SGHRS and CDR2 is YFSETQ. This CDR3 contains 15 residues. The CDR3 sequence is CASSGTSGHTGELFF. The CDR3 bases are TGCGCCAGCAGCGGGACTAGCGGGCACACCGGGGAGCTGTTTTTT. Filled out from reference TRBV5-1 and TRBJ2-2, the complete variable domain reads KAGVTQTPRYLIKTRGQQVTLSCSPISGHRSVSWYQQTPGQGLQFLFEYFSETQRNKGNFPGRFSGRQFSNSRSEMNVSTLELGDSALYLCASSGTSGHTGELFFGEGSRLTVL.

This clonotype was found a few times. Since a much larger clone is just one base distant, this may be a read error. This rearrangement joins TRBV9 to TRBJ2-7; 9 bases match TRBD2. Germline assignment: CDR1 SGDLS and CDR2 YYNGEE. The junction had 8 bases not matched to a gene; V was cut back by 3 bases and J by 7 bases. The length of the CDR3 is 14 residues. CDR3 coding DNA: TGTGCCAGCAGCGGACTAGCGGAATACAATGAGCAGTACTTC. Its protein is CASSGLAEYNEQYF.

The J gene is TRBJ1-6, the V gene TRBV9; the D is unclear. Germline V gives CDR1 SGDLS, CDR2 YYNGEE. The ends were cut back, 3 bases at V and 6 bases at J, with 10 bases in the middle. The CDR3 runs to 14 residues. The CDR3 DNA is TGTGCCAGCAGCGCTGCGCTGGCTAATTCACCCCTCCACTTT. Translated, it gives CASSAALANSPLHF.

This clonotype was seen more than once but under ten times. The chain couples TRBV10-3 to TRBJ2-7; D is possibly TRBD2 (6 bases). There are 12 residues in the CDR3. V lost 7 bases to trimming and J lost 4 bases, with 11 bases between them. The germline gives CDR1 ENHRY, CDR2 SYGVKD. CDR3 region: CAINNGGYEQYF. The CDR3 region has the DNA TGTGCCATCAACAACGGAGGGTACGAGCAGTACTTC.

This clonotype turned up a few times. This chain connects TRBV29-1 to TRBJ2-3; D unclear. Germline CDR1 SQVTM, CDR2 ANQGSEA. The V end lost 1 base, the J end lost 0 bases, and 14 bases lay between the germline ends. The CDR3 contains 16 residues. This CDR3 reads CSVEGSFRTSTDTQYF. In DNA form, the CDR3 reads TGCAGCGTTGAAGGGAGTTTCCGCACAAGCACAGATACGCAGTATTTT.

This clonotype was seen more than once but under ten times. This rearrangement joins TRBV27 to TRBJ2-1; TRBD2 might be the D (6 bases). The V gene's germline CDR1 is MNHEY and CDR2 SMNVEV (reference sequence). This CDR3 comprises 13 residues. V lost 5 bases to trimming and J lost 8 bases, with 13 bases between them. The CDR3 is CASSITSSYEQFF. In DNA, the CDR3 is TGTGCCAGCAGTATTACTAGCTCCTATGAGCAGTTCTTC.

This clonotype was found a few times. The rearrangement links TRBV9 to TRBJ1-2; a weak D match, TRBD1 (5 bases). The CDR3 consists of 15 residues. Germline V lookup: CDR1 SGDLS, CDR2 YYNGEE. V shed 4 bases and J shed 4 bases, with 17 bases lying between them. CDR3 bases: TGTGCCAGCAGCCCTTCTGGGACGGATGTCTATGGCTACACCTTC. Encoded protein: CASSPSGTDVYGYTF.

The chain employs TRBV29-1 and TRBJ1-3; 7 nucleotides align to TRBD1. The CDR3 extends over 14 amino acids. The trim removed 5 bases at V and 0 bases at J, leaving 4 bases unmatched. Germline lookup yields CDR1 SQVTM and CDR2 ANQGSEA. For the CDR3, the DNA is TGCAGCGTTTCAGGGGACAGCTCTGGAAACACCATATATTTT. Residues: CSVSGDSSGNTIYF.

The chain's CDR3 is CASSTPSRGGDFYGYTF. The CDR3 nucleotides are TGTGCCAGCAGTACTCCATCGAGAGGGGGCGATTTCTATGGCTACACCTTC. V gene TRBV11-2 combines with J gene TRBJ1-2; 7 bases align to TRBD1. This CDR3 is 17 amino acids long. Germline-derived CDR1 and CDR2 are SGHAT and FQNNGV. J gave up 4 bases and V 6 bases, and 17 bases lay outside the gene matches.

This clonotype has a handful of counts. One base away lies a much larger clone, so this may be a sequencing read error. The chain joins TRBV20-1 to TRBJ2-5; 7 bases agree with TRBD2. V was pared by 5 bases and J by 3 bases, with 9 bases of the junction left unmatched. The CDR3 runs to 14 residues. CDR1 and CDR2 from the germline V gene are DFQATT and SNEGSKA (reference sequence). The DNA of the CDR3 is TGCAGTGCTGGGGGACGAGCGGGAAAAGAGACCCAGTACTTC. It specifies CSAGGRAGKETQYF.